Described below is a single TCR beta chain sequence and its context. Its antigen remains unidentified. This CDR3 region has 15 residues. Germline assignment: CDR1 MNHEY and CDR2 SVGAGI. The data were taken from a study of monozygotic twins with inflammatory bowel disease. Per-sample cDNA came from eight separate reactions. TCRdb reanalyzed the 5' RACE reads, giving one entry per CDR3 protein sequence and no DNA. Its table records 150,000 to 200,000 distinct CDR3 sequences. Study results and limitations: Compared with healthy twins, IBD patients shared fewer clonotypes with others, especially with disease activity.

The J gene is TRBJ2-2, the V gene TRBV6-5; without DNA, the TCRdb call of TRBD1 cannot be checked. Sequencing used blood. This receptor was identified in a human donor with ulcerative colitis or Crohn's disease, or a healthy co-twin of an affected twin (not recorded which). The CDR3 here is CASSYARGHTGELFF.